Sequencing of this T cell receptor beta chain was carried out in a study of blood T cell repertoires in COVID-19. TCRdb's copy holds only in-frame clones and misses some; the assay was immunoSEQ multiplex PCR. The sample lists approximately 250,000 clones; about 89% were seen once. Losses at the gene ends were 6 bases for V and 2 bases for J; bases not matched to a gene: 3. Germline V CDR1 and CDR2: ENHRY, SYGVKD. The CDR3 is 14 amino acids. The clonotype originates from a woman in her sixties or seventies who had recovered from COVID-19. The gene calls are TRBV10-3 and TRBJ2-5, with 10 positions matching TRBD2. Sample: peripheral blood. The CDR3 coding sequence is TGTGCCATCAGCCGAGCGGGGGGGCAAGAGACCCAGTACTTC. Its translation: CAISRAGGQETQYF.